The entry that follows covers one T cell receptor beta chain sequence. This entry is derived from a study of blood T cell repertoires in COVID-19. For the study at large: The analysed material was cDNA or gDNA that came from T cells, B-cell-depleted T cells, or PBMCs.

The V end lost 6 bases, the J end lost 6 bases, and 14 bases lay between the germline ends. The CDR3 extends over 13 amino acids. Per germline, CDR1 SNHLY and CDR2 FYNNEI. The table came from immunoSEQ multiplex PCR; TCRdb's copy has only in-frame clones and leaves some out. The table lists 150,000 to 200,000 clones, about 86% of them singletons, with approximately 18% in the top ten. This sequence originates from a woman older than 75 with acute or convalescent COVID-19. This rearrangement joins TRBV2 to TRBJ1-2, with D possibly matching TRBD1 (5 bases). The source material was peripheral blood. The CDR3 loop reads CASSLGLKDGYTF. The CDR3 DNA reads as TGTGCCAGCAGCCTGGGACTTAAGGATGGCTACACCTTC.